This TCR beta chain is drawn from a study of T cell responses to AZD1222 COVID-19 vaccine. Generated by immunoSEQ multiplex PCR, the TCRdb table keeps only in-frame clones and is missing some. The sample has 190,000 or so clones; 70% to 90% are singletons. J was trimmed by 2 bases and V by 5 bases; bases with no gene match: 9. Germline V gene lookup returns CDR1 MGHDK and CDR2 SYGVNS. The CDR3 runs 15 residues. Study-level results: Researchers took repertoire samples only after the peak T cell response had come.

With respect to this clone: What it binds is unknown.

The origin of this receptor is an adult who received the AZD1222 COVID-19 vaccine. J is TRBJ2-7 and V is TRBV25-1; 7 positions agree with TRBD2. The specimen comprised peripheral blood, sampled 28 days after the second AZD1222 dose. CDR3 DNA: TGTGCCAGCAGTCCTGGGGCGGGAGAGCCCTACGAGCAGTACTTC. Translating gives CASSPGAGEPYEQYF.